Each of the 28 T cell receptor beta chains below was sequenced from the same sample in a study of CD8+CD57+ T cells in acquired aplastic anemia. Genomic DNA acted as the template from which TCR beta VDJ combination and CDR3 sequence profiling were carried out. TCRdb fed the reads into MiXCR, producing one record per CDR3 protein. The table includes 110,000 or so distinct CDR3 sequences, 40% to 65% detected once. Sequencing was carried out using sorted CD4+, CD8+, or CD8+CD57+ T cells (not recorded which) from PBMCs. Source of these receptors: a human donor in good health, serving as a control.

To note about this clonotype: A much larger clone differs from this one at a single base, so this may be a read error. The CDR3 is CASSLRTAGSEKLSF. In DNA, the CDR3 is TGTGCCAGCAGCCTTCGGACAGCCGGTTCTGAAAAACTGTCTTTT. The chain uses TRBV3-1 and TRBJ1-4, with a weak D call TRBD1 (6 bases). This CDR3 comprises 15 residues. Germline assignment: CDR1 LGHDT and CDR2 YNNKEL (reference sequence).

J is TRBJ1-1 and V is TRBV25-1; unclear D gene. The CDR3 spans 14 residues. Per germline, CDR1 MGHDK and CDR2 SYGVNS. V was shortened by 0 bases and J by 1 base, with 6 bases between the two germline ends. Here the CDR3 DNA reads TGTGCCAGCAGTGAATATGCGGCGAACACTGAAGCTTTCTTT. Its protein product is CASSEYAANTEAFF.

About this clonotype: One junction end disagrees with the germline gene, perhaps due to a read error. CDR3 nucleotide sequence: TGCGCCAGCACCTCCACAGAGGAGGCCTCCTACAAGCAGTACTTC. Translation gives CASTSTEEASYKQYF. The V call is TRBV10-2, the J call TRBJ2-7, with D perhaps TRBD2 (5 bases). This CDR3 has 15 residues. The germline V gene encodes CDR1 WSHSY and CDR2 SAAADI.

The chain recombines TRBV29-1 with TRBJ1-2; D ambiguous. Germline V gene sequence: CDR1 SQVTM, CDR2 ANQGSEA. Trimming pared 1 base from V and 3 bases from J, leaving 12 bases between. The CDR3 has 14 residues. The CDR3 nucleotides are TGCAGCGTTGAAGTTGGCGAGGACTACTATGGCTACACCTTC. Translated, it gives CSVEVGEDYYGYTF.

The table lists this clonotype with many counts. The CDR3 protein is CSVSIGPNTEAFF. The CDR3 DNA sequence: TGCAGTGTATCCATAGGGCCGAACACTGAAGCTTTCTTT. This chain connects TRBV20-1 to TRBJ1-1; the D is unclear. V shed 7 bases and J shed 1 base, with 13 bases lying between them. Germline loops: CDR1 DFQATT, CDR2 SNEGSKA (reference sequence). The CDR3 is made up of 13 amino acids.

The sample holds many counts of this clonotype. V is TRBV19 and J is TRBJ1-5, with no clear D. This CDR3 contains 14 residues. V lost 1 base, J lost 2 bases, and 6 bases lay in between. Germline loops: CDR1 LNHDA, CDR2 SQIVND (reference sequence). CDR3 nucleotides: TGTGCCAGTAGTATAGTTCTGGGCAATCAGCCCCAGCATTTT. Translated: CASSIVLGNQPQHF.

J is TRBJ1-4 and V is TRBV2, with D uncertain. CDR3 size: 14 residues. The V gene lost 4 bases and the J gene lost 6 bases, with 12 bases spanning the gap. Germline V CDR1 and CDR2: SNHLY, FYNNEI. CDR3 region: CASSGNSWYEKLFF. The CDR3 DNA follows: TGTGCCAGCAGTGGAAACAGTTGGTATGAAAAACTGTTTTTT.

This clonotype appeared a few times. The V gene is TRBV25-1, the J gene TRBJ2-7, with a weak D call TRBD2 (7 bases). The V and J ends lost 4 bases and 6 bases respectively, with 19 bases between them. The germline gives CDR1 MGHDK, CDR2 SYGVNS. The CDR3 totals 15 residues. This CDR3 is CASSGGGGVHTEQYF. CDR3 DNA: TGTGCCAGCAGTGGGGGGGGCGGGGTCCATACCGAGCAGTACTTC.

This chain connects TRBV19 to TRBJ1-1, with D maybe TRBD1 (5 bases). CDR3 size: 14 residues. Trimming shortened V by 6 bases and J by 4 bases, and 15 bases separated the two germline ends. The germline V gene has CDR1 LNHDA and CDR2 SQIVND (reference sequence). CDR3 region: CASRWDLRGTEAFF. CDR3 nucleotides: TGTGCCAGTAGATGGGACCTAAGGGGCACTGAAGCTTTCTTT.

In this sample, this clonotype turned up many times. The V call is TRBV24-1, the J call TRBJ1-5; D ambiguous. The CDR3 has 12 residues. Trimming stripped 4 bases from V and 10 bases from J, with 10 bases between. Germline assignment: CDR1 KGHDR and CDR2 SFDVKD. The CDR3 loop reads CATSDPGNPQHF. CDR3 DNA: TGTGCCACCAGTGACCCCGGAAATCCCCAGCATTTT.

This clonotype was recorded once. The CDR3 bases are TGTGCCAGCAGCGTAGAATCCGAGACCCAGTACTTC. Amino acid sequence: CASSVESETQYF. This chain joins TRBV9 and TRBJ2-5; D is unclear. CDR1 is SGDLS and CDR2 is YYNGEE in the germline V gene. This CDR3 has 12 residues. The V gene lost 0 bases and the J gene lost 5 bases, with 5 bases spanning the gap.

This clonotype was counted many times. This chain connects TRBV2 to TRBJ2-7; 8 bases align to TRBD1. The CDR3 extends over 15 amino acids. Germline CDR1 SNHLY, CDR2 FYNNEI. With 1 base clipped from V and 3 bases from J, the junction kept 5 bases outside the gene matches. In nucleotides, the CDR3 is TGTGCCAGCAGTGAAGGCCGGGACAGGAACTACGAGCAGTACTTC. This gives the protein CASSEGRDRNYEQYF. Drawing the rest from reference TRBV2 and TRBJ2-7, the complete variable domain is EPEVTQTPSHQVTQMGQEVILRCVPISNHLYFYWYRQILGQKVEFLVSFYNNEISEKSEIFDDQFSVERPDGSNFTLKIRSTKLEDSAMYFCASSEGRDRNYEQYFGPGTRLTVT.

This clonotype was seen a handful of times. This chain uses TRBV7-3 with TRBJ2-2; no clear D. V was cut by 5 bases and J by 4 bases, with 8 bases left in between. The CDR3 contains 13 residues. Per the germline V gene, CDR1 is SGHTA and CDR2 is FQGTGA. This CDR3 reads CASSRLVTGELFF. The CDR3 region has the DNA TGTGCCAGCAGCCGGCTGGTCACCGGGGAGCTGTTTTTT. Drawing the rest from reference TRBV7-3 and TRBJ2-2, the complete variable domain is GAGVSQTPSNKVTEKGKYVELRCDPISGHTALYWYRQSLGQGPEFLIYFQGTGAADDSGLPNDRFFAVRPEGSVSTLKIQRTERGDSAVYLCASSRLVTGELFFGEGSRLTVL.

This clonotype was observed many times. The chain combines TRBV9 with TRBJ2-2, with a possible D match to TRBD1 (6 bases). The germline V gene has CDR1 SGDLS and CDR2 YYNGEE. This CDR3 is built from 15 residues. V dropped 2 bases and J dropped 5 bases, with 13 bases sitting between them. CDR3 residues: CASSVAGDKTGELFF. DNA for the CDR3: TGTGCCAGCAGCGTTGCAGGGGATAAGACCGGGGAGCTGTTTTTT. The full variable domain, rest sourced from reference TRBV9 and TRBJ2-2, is DSGVTQTPKHLITATGQRVTLRCSPRSGDLSVYWYQQSLDQGLQFLIQYYNGEERAKGNILERFSAQQFPDLHSELNLSSLELGDSALYFCASSVAGDKTGELFFGEGSRLTVL.

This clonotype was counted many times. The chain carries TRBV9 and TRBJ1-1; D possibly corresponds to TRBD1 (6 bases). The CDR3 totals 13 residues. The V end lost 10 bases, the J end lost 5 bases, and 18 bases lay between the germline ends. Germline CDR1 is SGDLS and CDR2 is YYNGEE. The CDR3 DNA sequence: TGTGCCGCCTACAGGGTTTTGTGGACTGAAGCTTTCTTT. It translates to CAAYRVLWTEAFF.

CDR3 protein: CSVELTTGGTDTQYF. The CDR3 DNA is TGCAGCGTTGAGCTCACGACAGGGGGCACAGATACGCAGTATTTT. This chain joins TRBV29-1 and TRBJ2-3; 8 positions match TRBD1. V dropped 3 bases and J dropped 1; count of bases not matched to a gene: 6. Germline V lookup: CDR1 SQVTM, CDR2 ANQGSEA. The CDR3 has 15 residues.

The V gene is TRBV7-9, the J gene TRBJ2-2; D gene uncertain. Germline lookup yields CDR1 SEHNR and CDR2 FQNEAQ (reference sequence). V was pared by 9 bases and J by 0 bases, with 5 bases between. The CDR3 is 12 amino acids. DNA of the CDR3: TGTGCCAGTTCGACGAACACCGGGGAGCTGTTTTTT. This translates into CASSTNTGELFF.

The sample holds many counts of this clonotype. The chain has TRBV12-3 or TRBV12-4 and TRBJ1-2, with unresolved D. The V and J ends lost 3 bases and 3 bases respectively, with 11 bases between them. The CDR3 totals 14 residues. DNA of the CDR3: TGTGCCAGCAGTTTGTCGGGTTTTGACTATGGCTACACCTTC. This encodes CASSLSGFDYGYTF.

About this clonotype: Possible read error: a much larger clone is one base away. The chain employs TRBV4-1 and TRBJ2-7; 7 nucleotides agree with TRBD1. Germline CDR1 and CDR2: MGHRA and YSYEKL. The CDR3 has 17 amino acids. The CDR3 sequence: CASTQFFSGQNSYEQYF. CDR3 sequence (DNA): TGCGCCAGCACCCAATTTTTTTCGGGACAGAACTCCTACGAGCAGTACTTC.

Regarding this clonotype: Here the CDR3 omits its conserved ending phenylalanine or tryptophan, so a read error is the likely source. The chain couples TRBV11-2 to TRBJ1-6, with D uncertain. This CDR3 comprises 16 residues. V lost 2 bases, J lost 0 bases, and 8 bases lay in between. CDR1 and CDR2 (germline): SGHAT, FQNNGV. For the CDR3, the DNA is TGTGCCAGCAGCTTACCATTCGGCTCCTATAATTCACCCCTCCACTCT. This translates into CASSLPFGSYNSPLHS.

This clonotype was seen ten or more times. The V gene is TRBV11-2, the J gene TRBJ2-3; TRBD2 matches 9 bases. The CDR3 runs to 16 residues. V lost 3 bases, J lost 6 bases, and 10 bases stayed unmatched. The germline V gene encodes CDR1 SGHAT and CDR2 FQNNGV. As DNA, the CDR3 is TGTGCCAGCAGCTTCGGCCTAGCGGGGTTGAGGGATACGCAGTATTTT. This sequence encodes CASSFGLAGLRDTQYF.

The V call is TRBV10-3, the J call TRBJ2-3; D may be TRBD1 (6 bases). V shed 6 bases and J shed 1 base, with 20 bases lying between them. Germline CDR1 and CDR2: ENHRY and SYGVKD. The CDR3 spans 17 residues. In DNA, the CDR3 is TGTGCCATCAGAGACTACAGGGATCCCGCCCGCACAGATACGCAGTATTTT. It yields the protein CAIRDYRDPARTDTQYF.

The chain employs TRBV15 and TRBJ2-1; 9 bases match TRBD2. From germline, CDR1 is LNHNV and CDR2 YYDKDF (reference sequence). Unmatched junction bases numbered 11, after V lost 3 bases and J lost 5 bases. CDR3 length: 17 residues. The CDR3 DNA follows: TGTGCCACCAGCAGTTGGGTGGCGGGGGGGCAACACAATGAGCAGTTCTTC. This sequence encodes CATSSWVAGGQHNEQFF.

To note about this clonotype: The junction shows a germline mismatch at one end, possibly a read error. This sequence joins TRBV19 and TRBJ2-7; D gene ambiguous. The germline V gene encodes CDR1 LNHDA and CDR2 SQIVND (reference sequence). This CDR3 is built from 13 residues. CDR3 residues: CASSPVSSHEQYF. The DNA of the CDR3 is TGTGCCAGTAGTCCGGTGAGCTCCCACGAGCAGTACTTC.

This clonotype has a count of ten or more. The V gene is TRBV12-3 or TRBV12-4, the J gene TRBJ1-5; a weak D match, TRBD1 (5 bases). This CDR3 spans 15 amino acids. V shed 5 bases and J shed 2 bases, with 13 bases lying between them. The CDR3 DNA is TGTGCCAGCAGTGAGGGACCTGGTGGCAATCAGCCCCAGCATTTT. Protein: CASSEGPGGNQPQHF.

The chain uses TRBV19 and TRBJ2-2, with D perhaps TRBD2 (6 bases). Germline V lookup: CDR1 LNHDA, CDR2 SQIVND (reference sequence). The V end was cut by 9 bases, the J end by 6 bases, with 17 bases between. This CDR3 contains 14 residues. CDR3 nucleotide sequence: TGTGCCAGCAAAAACATGGGGGGTCCCGGGGAGCTGTTTTTT. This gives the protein CASKNMGGPGELFF.

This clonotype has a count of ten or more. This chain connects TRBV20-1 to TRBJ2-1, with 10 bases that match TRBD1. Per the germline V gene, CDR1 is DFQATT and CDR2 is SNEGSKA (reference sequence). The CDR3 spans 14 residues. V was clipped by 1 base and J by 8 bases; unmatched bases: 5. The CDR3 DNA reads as TGCAGTGCTAGAGGGGACAGGGGATACGATGAGCAGTTCTTC. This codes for CSARGDRGYDEQFF.

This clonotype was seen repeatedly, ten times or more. The chain's CDR3 is CAITGGSNTGELFF. Here the CDR3 DNA reads TGTGCCATCACAGGGGGCTCGAACACCGGGGAGCTGTTTTTT. The chain carries TRBV12-3 or TRBV12-4 and TRBJ2-2; 9 bases match TRBD1. Trimming at V came to 10 bases and at J to 0 bases, leaving 3 bases not matched to a gene. This CDR3 is 14 amino acids long.